These 30 T cell receptor beta chains were sequenced from one sample in a study of shared clonotypes between healthy human individuals. Sequencing was performed with immunoSEQ multiplex PCR; in TCRdb, only in-frame clones are kept and a portion is missing. The sample shows 650,000 to 800,000 clones, 72% of them seen only once. Sequencing was done on a sample of memory CD4+ T cells sorted from blood. Sample subset: CD45RA-negative fraction. These receptor sequences come from a woman aged 25 to 39 in good health.

The chain employs TRBV4-1 and TRBJ1-2; no definite D call. The V end lost 1 base, the J end lost 5 bases, and 14 bases lay between the germline ends. The CDR3 has 15 amino acids. CDR1 is MGHRA and CDR2 is YSYEKL in the germline V gene. The chain's CDR3 is CASSQVRVSGYGYTF. The CDR3 nucleotides are TGCGCCAGCAGCCAAGTAAGAGTATCGGGGTATGGCTACACCTTC.

In nucleotides, the CDR3 is TGCGCCAGCAGCCAAAACGGCCCAACTTTTCTCGCTCAGCCCCAGCATTTT. Translating gives CASSQNGPTFLAQPQHF. The chain uses TRBV4-1 and TRBJ1-5; D uncertain. Germline loops: CDR1 MGHRA, CDR2 YSYEKL. The CDR3 has 17 residues. The V gene lost 2 bases and the J gene lost 6 bases, with 20 bases spanning the gap.

This clone was found once. The V gene is TRBV29-1, the J gene TRBJ2-5; 7 bases agree with TRBD2. The germline gives CDR1 SQVTM, CDR2 ANQGSEA. V was clipped by 6 bases and J by 5 bases; unmatched bases: 9. The CDR3 runs 13 residues. CDR3 in DNA: TGCAGCGTCAATGCGGGAGATGGTGAGACCCAGTACTTC. Encoded protein: CSVNAGDGETQYF. The variable domain in full, with the rest retrieved from reference TRBV29-1 and TRBJ2-5, is SAVISQKPSRDICQRGTSLTIQCQVDSQVTMMFWYRQQPGQSLTLIATANQGSEATYESGFVIDKFPISRPNLTFSTLTVSNMSPEDSSIYLCSVNAGDGETQYFGPGTRLLVL.

The chain recombines TRBV9 with TRBJ2-2, with 7 bases lining up with TRBD2. Germline CDR1 reads SGDLS; CDR2 reads YYNGEE. Losses at the gene ends were 3 bases for V and 2 bases for J; bases not matched to a gene: 13. This CDR3 region has 18 residues. The CDR3, as DNA: TGTGCCAGCAGCGCCGGGAGGCCGAGCGTCGGAAACACCGGGGAGCTGTTTTTT. Its translation: CASSAGRPSVGNTGELFF.

This sequence joins TRBV28 and TRBJ2-7; D may be TRBD2 (5 bases). The CDR3 sequence is 16 residues long. Deletions cut 5 bases from V and 1 base from J, with 18 bases between. Germline CDR1 reads MDHEN; CDR2 reads SYDVKM. The CDR3 region is CASSPSGRRGSYEQYF. CDR3 DNA sequence: TGTGCCAGCAGTCCGTCGGGAAGGAGAGGGTCCTACGAGCAGTACTTC.

This chain connects TRBV28 to TRBJ2-5, with 7 bases matching TRBD1. This CDR3 spans 17 amino acids. The ends lost 6 bases at V and 0 bases at J; junction bases unmatched: 13. Per germline, CDR1 MDHEN and CDR2 SYDVKM. This CDR3 is CASRGSEGTAYQETQYF. CDR3 sequence (DNA): TGTGCCAGCAGAGGCTCGGAAGGGACAGCCTACCAAGAGACCCAGTACTTC. The full variable domain, completed using reference TRBV28 and TRBJ2-5, is DVKVTQSSRYLVKRTGEKVFLECVQDMDHENMFWYRQDPGLGLRLIYFSYDVKMKEKGDIPEGYSVSREKKERFSLILESASTNQTSMYLCASRGSEGTAYQETQYFGPGTRLLVL.

The chain is built from TRBV15 and TRBJ2-5; maybe TRBD2 (6 bases). Trimming removed 0 bases from V and 3 bases from J, with 11 bases in between. Germline-derived CDR1 and CDR2 are LNHNV and YYDKDF (reference sequence). The CDR3 is 15 amino acids. The chain's CDR3 is CATSRDRGTKETQYF. CDR3 in DNA: TGTGCCACCAGCAGAGATCGCGGGACGAAAGAGACCCAGTACTTC.

The gene calls are TRBV11-2 and TRBJ1-5; a possible D gene is TRBD1 (5 bases). V lost 0 bases to trimming and J lost 7 bases, with 10 bases between them. Per germline, CDR1 SGHAT and CDR2 FQNNGV. This CDR3 is built from 14 residues. The DNA for the CDR3 is TGTGCCAGCAGCTTAGAAAATACAGGCCAGCCCCAGCATTTT. This translates into CASSLENTGQPQHF.

This clone was seen only once. This sample includes further DNA sequences coding for the same CDR3. The genes are TRBV18 and TRBJ2-5; 8 nucleotides align to TRBD1. Germline V gives CDR1 KGHSH, CDR2 LQKENI. Germline trimming cut 0 bases from V and 3 bases from J; bases unmatched to any gene: 3. The CDR3 runs 15 residues. CDR3 sequence reads: CASSPPGQGKETQYF. CDR3 coding DNA: TGTGCCAGCTCACCACCCGGACAGGGAAAAGAGACCCAGTACTTC.

This chain uses TRBV5-1 with TRBJ2-7; possibly TRBD2 for D (5 bases). Germline CDR1 reads SGHRS; CDR2 reads YFSETQ. This CDR3 is built from 16 residues. Trimming stripped 2 bases from V and 1 base from J, with 16 bases between. The CDR3 DNA sequence: TGCGCCAGCAGCTTTGAACTCGGGGTGTCATCCTACGAGCAGTACTTC. As protein: CASSFELGVSSYEQYF.

V gene TRBV7-6 combines with J gene TRBJ2-3; D possibly uses TRBD1 or TRBD2 (5 bases each). The V gene's germline CDR1 is SGHVS and CDR2 FNYEAQ. The V gene lost 5 bases and the J gene lost 6 bases, with 15 bases spanning the gap. CDR3 length: 14 residues. In nucleotides, the CDR3 is TGTGCCAGCAGCAAGGGACCGATCGGGGATACGCAGTATTTT. Translating gives CASSKGPIGDTQYF. Together with reference TRBV7-6 and TRBJ2-3, the CDR3 gives the full variable domain: GAGVSQSPRYKVTKRGQDVALRCDPISGHVSLYWYRQALGQGPEFLTYFNYEAQQDKSGLPNDRFSAERPEGSISTLTIQRTEQRDSAMYRCASSKGPIGDTQYFGPGTRLTVL.

The V gene is TRBV27, the J gene TRBJ1-1; the D gene is possibly TRBD1 (5 bases). CDR3 length: 14 amino acids. Trimming left V 2 bases short and J 1 base short, with 8 bases between. Looked up from germline, CDR1 is MNHEY and CDR2 is SMNVEV (reference sequence). CDR3 DNA sequence: TGTGCCAGCAGTTTAATACAGGCGAACACTGAAGCTTTCTTT. Translating it yields CASSLIQANTEAFF.

The gene calls are TRBV28 and TRBJ2-2; D may be TRBD1 (6 bases). This CDR3 contains 15 residues. Germline V gives CDR1 MDHEN, CDR2 SYDVKM. Deletions cut 5 bases from V and 8 bases from J, with 18 bases between. CDR3 sequence (DNA): TGTGCCAGCAGTCCGCATTCAGGGGCGGCGGGGGAGCTGTTTTTT. Its translation: CASSPHSGAAGELFF.

V and J are TRBV10-3 and TRBJ1-1; 7 nucleotides match TRBD1. The CDR3 totals 15 residues. Germline trimming cut 2 bases from V and 1 base from J; bases unmatched to any gene: 4. Germline assignment: CDR1 ENHRY and CDR2 SYGVKD. CDR3 loop: CAISENRGGNTEAFF. CDR3 in DNA: TGTGCCATCAGTGAGAACAGGGGCGGGAACACTGAAGCTTTCTTT.

This chain links TRBV7-6 with TRBJ2-7, with a weak D call TRBD1 (5 bases). The V gene lost 3 bases and the J gene lost 5 bases, with 14 bases spanning the gap. The CDR3 is 14 residues long. The germline V gene encodes CDR1 SGHVS and CDR2 FNYEAQ. This chain's CDR3 is CASSLGRGRNEQYF. The CDR3 DNA reads TGTGCCAGCAGCTTGGGAAGGGGTAGAAACGAGCAGTACTTC.

The chain uses TRBV4-2 and TRBJ2-1; 7 bases match TRBD1. CDR1 is LGHNA, CDR2 YNFKEQ, per germline. CDR3 length equals 14 residues. With V trimmed by 3 bases and J by 7 bases, 6 bases remained unmatched. The CDR3 nucleotides are TGTGCCAGCAGCCATAAAATGGACAGGAATGAGCAGTTCTTC. Translation gives CASSHKMDRNEQFF.

The chain employs TRBV7-9 and TRBJ2-3; 7 bases match TRBD1. The germline V gene has CDR1 SEHNR and CDR2 FQNEAQ (reference sequence). The CDR3 consists of 16 residues. With 5 bases clipped from V and 2 bases from J, the junction kept 10 bases outside the gene matches. The CDR3 DNA sequence: TGTGCCAGCAGCCTTCTGACAGGGACCCCCACAGATACGCAGTATTTT. Its protein product is CASSLLTGTPTDTQYF.

The chain joins TRBV4-1 to TRBJ2-1, with 9 bases aligning to TRBD2. Germline values: CDR1 MGHRA, CDR2 YSYEKL. CDR3 length: 16 amino acids. V was clipped by 0 bases and J by 4 bases; unmatched bases: 4. CDR3 protein: CASSQDPSGRYNEQFF. The CDR3 bases are TGCGCCAGCAGCCAAGACCCCAGCGGGAGGTACAATGAGCAGTTCTTC.

The rearrangement joins TRBV4-1 to TRBJ2-7; maybe TRBD1 (6 bases). V lost 4 bases, J lost 0 bases, and 10 bases lay in between. The germline V gene encodes CDR1 MGHRA and CDR2 YSYEKL. The CDR3 spans 14 residues. The CDR3 loop reads CASSRTESSYEQYF. CDR3 nucleotides: TGCGCCAGCAGCCGGACAGAGAGCTCCTACGAGCAGTACTTC.

This clone came up a few times. The gene calls are TRBV28 and TRBJ1-3; D possibly corresponds to TRBD1 (6 bases). This CDR3 has 15 amino acids. Trimming pared 8 bases from V and 2 bases from J, leaving 16 bases between. CDR1 and CDR2 (germline): MDHEN, SYDVKM. The CDR3 here is CASRTASNPGNTIYF. CDR3 sequence (DNA): TGTGCCAGCCGGACAGCCTCAAATCCTGGAAACACCATATATTTT.

The rearrangement joins TRBV28 to TRBJ2-1; 9 bases map to TRBD2. Germline CDR1 MDHEN, CDR2 SYDVKM. CDR3 size: 17 residues. With 3 bases clipped from V and 12 bases from J, the junction kept 18 bases outside the gene matches. The CDR3 nucleotides are TGTGCCAGCAGTTTGAGATACGGCTCTAGCGGGAAATTACCGCAGTTCTTC. It encodes CASSLRYGSSGKLPQFF.

In its sample, this clone was seen many times. The chain joins TRBV28 to TRBJ1-2; a possible D gene is TRBD1 (5 bases). Germline CDR1 MDHEN, CDR2 SYDVKM. V lost 1 base and J lost 4, with 13 bases in between. There are 15 residues in the CDR3. CDR3: CASSLSSSGPYGYTF. CDR3 nucleotides: TGTGCCAGCAGTTTATCCTCCTCAGGGCCCTATGGCTACACCTTC.

A few counts support this clone. The V gene is TRBV5-1, the J gene TRBJ2-1; D possibly corresponds to TRBD2 (6 bases). Germline CDR1 is SGHRS and CDR2 is YFSETQ. This CDR3 is 14 amino acids long. Trimming pared 5 bases from V and 0 bases from J, leaving 9 bases between. Written as DNA, the CDR3 is TGCGCCAGCAGAACGGGGGACTCCTACAATGAGCAGTTCTTC. Amino acids: CASRTGDSYNEQFF.

This clone was observed a few times. V gene TRBV18 combines with J gene TRBJ2-7; 10 bases are shared with TRBD1. The germline V gene encodes CDR1 KGHSH and CDR2 LQKENI. V lost 6 bases and J lost 0; bases outside the gene matches: 17. The CDR3 extends over 19 amino acids. CDR3 in DNA: TGTGCCAGCTCTCACCGCGACAGGGGGCCTAACGGATACTCCTACGAGCAGTACTTC. This sequence encodes CASSHRDRGPNGYSYEQYF.

This clone was counted a few times. The chain has TRBV7-8 and TRBJ2-7; either TRBD1 or TRBD2 may fit D (5 bases each). CDR1 and CDR2 (germline): SGHVS, FQNEAQ. The CDR3 is 14 residues long. Trimming pared 2 bases from V and 6 bases from J, leaving 14 bases between. Here the CDR3 reads CASSLTFGGSEQYF. Written as DNA, the CDR3 is TGTGCCAGCAGCTTAACGTTTGGGGGTTCCGAGCAGTACTTC.

The chain has TRBV30 and TRBJ2-5, with D unclear. The CDR3 sequence is 14 residues long. Germline assignment: CDR1 GTSNPN and CDR2 SVGIG (reference sequence). With 0 bases removed from V and 2 bases from J, the gap between germline ends came to 10 bases. The CDR3 region has the DNA TGTGCCTGGAGTGTATACGGAAGTCAAGAGACCCAGTACTTC. Translation gives CAWSVYGSQETQYF.

The chain links TRBV19 to TRBJ1-1; D is undetermined. Trimming cost V 2 bases and J 1 base, with 8 bases left between them. CDR1 and CDR2 from the germline V gene are LNHDA and SQIVND (reference sequence). CDR3 size: 14 residues. Here the CDR3 reads CASSIQVTNTEAFF. The CDR3 DNA sequence: TGTGCCAGTAGTATACAGGTTACGAACACTGAAGCTTTCTTT.

The V and J genes are TRBV25-1 and TRBJ2-7, with D possibly matching TRBD1 (6 bases). V lost 5 bases and J 2 bases, leaving 10 bases between the germline ends. The CDR3 extends over 13 amino acids. CDR1 is MGHDK and CDR2 is SYGVNS in the germline V gene. The CDR3 coding sequence is TGTGCCAGCAGTTGGAAGGGGGCCTACGAGCAGTACTTC. Translation: CASSWKGAYEQYF.

A word on this clone: With a far larger clone one base away, a read error is the likely cause. The sample carries other DNA sequences with the same CDR3. In DNA form, the CDR3 reads TGTGCCAGCAGCTTAGGGAATAACTACGAGCAGTACTTC. Protein product: CASSLGNNYEQYF. This sequence joins TRBV11-2 and TRBJ2-7; D is unresolved. This CDR3 has 13 amino acids. V was shortened by 1 base and J by 3 bases, with 7 bases between the two germline ends. CDR1 and CDR2 from the germline V gene are SGHAT and FQNNGV. The full variable domain, rest sourced from reference TRBV11-2 and TRBJ2-7, is EAGVAQSPRYKIIEKRQSVAFWCNPISGHATLYWYQQILGQGPKLLIQFQNNGVVDDSQLPKDRFSAERLKGVDSTLKIQPAKLEDSAVYLCASSLGNNYEQYFGPGTRLTVT.

This clone turned up a few times. Since a much larger clone is just one base distant, this may be a read error. The same CDR3 is also encoded by other DNA sequences in this sample. V is TRBV18 and J is TRBJ1-1; tentative D call: TRBD1 (5 bases). The CDR3 totals 13 residues. V shed 4 bases and J shed 0 bases, with 6 bases lying between them. CDR1 is KGHSH, CDR2 LQKENI, per germline. The CDR3 sequence is CASSQGMNTEAFF. Here the CDR3 DNA reads TGTGCCAGCTCACAGGGGATGAACACTGAAGCTTTCTTT.